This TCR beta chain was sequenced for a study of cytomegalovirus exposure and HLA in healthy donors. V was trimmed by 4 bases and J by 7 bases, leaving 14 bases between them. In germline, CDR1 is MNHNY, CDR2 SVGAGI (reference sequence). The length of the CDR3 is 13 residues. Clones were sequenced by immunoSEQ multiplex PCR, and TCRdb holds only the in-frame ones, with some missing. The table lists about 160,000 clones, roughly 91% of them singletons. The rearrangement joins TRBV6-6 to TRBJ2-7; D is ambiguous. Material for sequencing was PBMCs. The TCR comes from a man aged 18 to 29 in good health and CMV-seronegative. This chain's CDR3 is CASSFTQAGEQYF. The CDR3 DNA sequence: TGTGCCAGCAGTTTCACCCAGGCTGGGGAGCAGTACTTC.